These 7 T cell receptor beta chains were sequenced from one sample in a study of long-term antiretroviral therapy in people with HIV. Running of the v3.0 immunoSEQ assay took place at survey level. Sequencing was performed with immunoSEQ multiplex PCR; in TCRdb, only in-frame clones are kept and a portion is missing. The table records about 20,000 clones, around 84% of them present only once. The sample consisted of unsorted PBMCs, taken roughly 6.1 years after starting antiretroviral therapy. These receptors originate from a man aged 25 to 40 with HIV.

CDR3 sequence (DNA): TGTGCCAGCAGCATATCAGGCAGCTTTTGGCCCCAGCATTTT. The encoded protein is CASSISGSFWPQHF. V and J are TRBV7-9 and TRBJ1-5; D gene uncertain. CDR3 length equals 14 residues. V was pared by 5 bases and J by 9 bases, with 17 bases between. The germline V gene encodes CDR1 SEHNR and CDR2 FQNEAQ (reference sequence). The complete variable domain, with remaining parts taken from reference TRBV7-9 and TRBJ1-5, reads DTGVSQNPRHKITKRGQNVTFRCDPISEHNRLYWYRQTLGQGPEFLTYFQNEAQLEKSRLLSDRFSAERPKGSFSTLEIQRTEQGDSAMYLCASSISGSFWPQHFGDGTRLSIL.

V gene TRBV7-9 combines with J gene TRBJ1-1; 10 bases agree with TRBD1. After removal of 4 bases from V and 1 base from J, the junction contained 15 bases not matched to a gene. Germline CDR1 is SEHNR and CDR2 is FQNEAQ (reference sequence). The CDR3 length is 19 residues. In DNA, the CDR3 is TGTGCCAGCAGCTGGGGGACAGGGGATGGAATTATCCCGAACACTGAAGCTTTCTTT. Its translation is CASSWGTGDGIIPNTEAFF.

The J gene is TRBJ1-1, the V gene TRBV28; tentative D call: TRBD1 (6 bases). With 6 bases removed from V and 0 bases from J, the gap between germline ends came to 14 bases. CDR1 is MDHEN and CDR2 is SYDVKM in the germline V gene. This CDR3 region has 15 residues. CDR3 in amino acids: CASSKTGTLNTEAFF. In nucleotides, the CDR3 is TGTGCCAGCAGCAAAACCGGGACACTGAACACTGAAGCTTTCTTT.

The chain couples TRBV4-3 to TRBJ2-7; D not certain. Germline CDR1 is LGHNA and CDR2 is YSLEER. The CDR3 length is 14 residues. Trimming stripped 0 bases from V and 2 bases from J, with 8 bases between. CDR3 region: CASSQDGGPYEQYF. As DNA, the CDR3 is TGCGCCAGCAGCCAAGACGGCGGTCCCTACGAGCAGTACTTC.

The chain carries TRBV6-5 and TRBJ2-7; TRBD1 matches at 9 bases. Germline V gene data show CDR1 as MNHEY and CDR2 as SVGAGI. After removal of 4 bases from V and 6 bases from J, the junction contained 4 bases not matched to a gene. The CDR3 covers 13 residues. CDR3 protein: CASSSTGGSEQYF. For the CDR3, the DNA is TGTGCCAGCAGTTCGACAGGGGGTTCCGAGCAGTACTTC.

The J gene is TRBJ2-7, the V gene TRBV6-5, with D perhaps TRBD1 (5 bases). Trimming pared 2 bases from V and 3 bases from J, leaving 11 bases between. Germline loops: CDR1 MNHEY, CDR2 SVGAGI. The CDR3 runs to 14 residues. This CDR3 reads CASSYKLGHYEQYF. The DNA for the CDR3 is TGTGCCAGCAGTTACAAGTTAGGACACTACGAGCAGTACTTC.

CDR3 DNA sequence: TGTGCCAGCAGCCCGGGACCGAACACTGAAGCTTTCTTT. It translates to CASSPGPNTEAFF. V usage is TRBV7-6 and J usage is TRBJ1-1; TRBD1 might be the D (5 bases). The CDR3 covers 13 residues. Trimming left V 5 bases short and J 1 base short, with 8 bases between. CDR1 is SGHVS, CDR2 FNYEAQ, per germline.